The T cell receptor (beta chain) described here comes from a study of T cells after yellow fever vaccination. TCR cDNA was made by 5'RACE template switching, adding a universal primer site and UMIs. TCRdb itself ran the 5' RACE reads through MiXCR, one entry per CDR3 protein. The data contain 170,000 or so distinct CDR3 sequences, approximately 6.2% of them seen just once; the ten biggest clones take up roughly 3%. This clonotype was found a few times. The antigen remains unidentified. Regarding the study as a whole: Reappearing after the booster were most of the clones from primary vaccination (roughly 96% CD4, 88% CD8). There was a small share of clonotypes that showed up in both the CD4 and CD8 compartments. A weaker but faster secondary response was observed, peaking on day 5 versus 15.

Trimming removed 6 bases from V and 4 bases from J, with 9 bases in between. The CDR3 totals 13 residues. The starting material was CD4+ T cells sorted from PBMCs, obtained on the day of the first yellow fever vaccination. The gene calls are TRBV12-3 or TRBV12-4 and TRBJ1-4; D unresolved. This TCR was sampled from a man younger than 35 who received the YFV17D yellow fever vaccine. The CDR3 nucleotides read TGTGCCAGCAGGCCGGGCCATAATGAAAAACTGTTTTTT. As protein: CASRPGHNEKLFF.